This T cell receptor beta chain was captured by sequencing in a study of CD8+ T cells in alopecia areata. Study background: The SALT score measured affected scalp surface percentage in treated patients.

The treatment is: oral pan-JAK inhibitor, 5-10 mg twice daily. This clone was picked up a small number of times. Trimming cost V 3 bases and J 2 bases, with 8 bases left between them. The CDR3 sequence is 13 residues long. Germline V CDR1 and CDR2: MNHEY, SMNVEV (reference sequence). Reverse transcription of extracted RNA yielded cDNA, which provided the sequencing template. The method was immunoSEQ multiplex PCR; TCRdb's version includes in-frame clones alone and lacks a portion of them. The sample includes over 150,000 clones, around three fifths seen only once; the top ten take approximately 15%. The specimen was CD4+ T cells sorted from blood, collected at week 24, from a patient treated with tofacitinib. This receptor was identified in a human donor with alopecia areata. The V and J genes are TRBV27 and TRBJ2-7; TRBD1 might be the D (5 bases). The CDR3: CASSFRGAYEQYF. The CDR3, as DNA: TGTGCCAGCAGTTTTAGGGGCGCCTACGAGCAGTACTTC.